This T cell receptor beta chain was sequenced during a study of blood T cell repertoires in COVID-19. Study details: Spain, Italy and the United States supplied samples that represented acute and convalescent COVID-19.

Data came from immunoSEQ multiplex PCR; TCRdb stores just in-frame clones and leaves some out. The top ten clones hold 4.1% of a sample with some 240,000 clones, about 86% of them seen once. Participants, about 18 to 100 years old, spanned under 30 US areas. The source is a man in his thirties or forties with acute COVID-19. The sequenced material came from PBMCs or T cells enriched from blood (not recorded which).

The CDR3, as DNA: TGTGCCACCAGTGCATCCAATAGCAATCAGCCCCAGCATTTT. Its protein product is CATSASNSNQPQHF. The chain joins TRBV24-1 to TRBJ1-5; D gene ambiguous. This CDR3 has 14 amino acids. With 5 bases removed from V and 0 bases from J, the gap between germline ends came to 7 bases. From germline, CDR1 is KGHDR and CDR2 SFDVKD.